This T cell receptor beta chain originates from a study of human T cells and chemical hapten exposure. CDR1 and CDR2 from the germline V gene are GTSNPN and SVGIG (reference sequence). This CDR3 contains 13 residues. V lost 4 bases and J lost 6; bases outside the gene matches: 7. Study conclusions and caveats: PT1 expanded TCR numbers rose with patch test score. DPC sensitization produced no change in TCRs with frequency above 1 in 1000.

TCRdb re-called the RACE reads with MiXCR, one entry per CDR3 protein. The profile shows roughly 380,000 distinct CDR3 sequences, 4.8% of them singletons. This clonotype was detected a few times. Its antigen is still unknown. Time point reported: patch test 1, 2 weeks after DPC sensitization. Stated treatment: therapeutic diphenylcyclopropenone sensitization with weekly scalp DPC. The genes are TRBV30 and TRBJ2-3, with 7 bases identical to TRBD2. This clonotype was sampled from a woman aged 45-65 years with alopecia areata. Some clones in this sample may be carry-over from other donors' samples. The sequenced sample was whole blood, obtained in connection with sensitization to the hapten diphenylcyclopropenone (DPC). CDR3 coding DNA: TGTGCCTGGACCGGGGTGCGGGGGGATACGCAGTATTTT. Its protein is CAWTGVRGDTQYF.